Each of the 21 T cell receptor beta chains below was sequenced from the same sample in a study of blood T cell repertoires in COVID-19 (dated by TCRdb to about 2020). The method was the immunoSEQ multiplex PCR assay. The table comes from immuneACCESS by way of TCRdb, which keeps in-frame sequences with V and J called. Part of the clones is missing from these tables; in studies checked, under half for an unresolved V gene and the rest for unknown reasons. Counted in this sample were roughly 140,000 clones; about 88% of them appeared once. Of the sample, roughly 8.3% is held by the ten largest clones. Sequenced sample: peripheral blood. The receptor source for this set is an older woman with COVID-19, enrolled during active disease.

This chain joins TRBV15 and TRBJ1-5, with unresolved D. V lost 5 bases and J 7 bases, leaving 12 bases between the germline ends. In germline, CDR1 is LNHNV, CDR2 YYDKDF (reference sequence). This CDR3 spans 13 amino acids. The CDR3 nucleotides read TGTGCCACCAGCGCGACGGGTGTACAGCCCCAGCATTTT. Its protein is CATSATGVQPQHF.

V gene TRBV14 combines with J gene TRBJ2-2; TRBD1 is a possible D gene (5 bases). Per the germline V gene, CDR1 is SGHDN and CDR2 is FVKESK. The CDR3 length is 22 residues. Trimming took 1 base from V and 0 from J, leaving 27 bases between them. Here the CDR3 DNA reads TGTGCCAGCAGCCAAGCTTCCTGCCTAATGCTGGTTGCAGGGACGAACACCGGGGAGCTGTTTTTT. It codes for CASSQASCLMLVAGTNTGELFF.

The CDR3 spells CASSLAARDRRSSYNSPLHF. The CDR3 nucleotides are TGTGCCAGCAGCTTAGCCGCTCGGGACAGGAGAAGCTCCTATAATTCACCCCTCCACTTT. The chain carries TRBV7-2 and TRBJ1-6; 8 positions match TRBD1. The CDR3 extends over 20 amino acids. With V trimmed by 0 bases and J by 0 bases, 10 bases remained unmatched. Germline CDR1 is SGHTA and CDR2 is FQGNSA. Complete variable domain (other parts from reference TRBV7-2 and TRBJ1-6): GAGVSQSPSNKVTEKGKDVELRCDPISGHTALYWYRQSLGQGLEFLIYFQGNSAPDKSGLPSDRFSAERTGGSVSTLTIQRTQQEDSAVYLCASSLAARDRRSSYNSPLHFGNGTRLTVT.

The CDR3 sequence: CASRQGAGGNTIYF. The CDR3 DNA follows: TGTGCCAGCAGACAGGGGGCTGGAGGAAACACCATATATTTT. The chain uses TRBV3-1 (or the pseudogene TRBV3-2) and TRBJ1-3; 9 bases are shared with TRBD1. The CDR3 has 14 amino acids. The V gene end was trimmed by 6 bases and the J gene end by 4 bases; junction bases not matched to a gene: 4. In germline, CDR1 is LGHDT, CDR2 YNNKEL (reference sequence).

The chain is built from TRBV5-1 and TRBJ1-1; TRBD1 is a possible D gene (6 bases). The CDR3 loop spans 15 amino acids. CDR1 is SGHRS, CDR2 YFSETQ, per germline. Trimming took 4 bases from V and 2 from J, leaving 15 bases between them. CDR3 amino acids: CASSPGVDSNTEAFF. The CDR3 coding sequence is TGCGCCAGCAGCCCTGGGGTGGACAGTAACACTGAAGCTTTCTTT. Full variable domain (missing parts from reference TRBV5-1 and TRBJ1-1): KAGVTQTPRYLIKTRGQQVTLSCSPISGHRSVSWYQQTPGQGLQFLFEYFSETQRNKGNFPGRFSGRQFSNSRSEMNVSTLELGDSALYLCASSPGVDSNTEAFFGQGTRLTVV.

This chain connects TRBV6-2 or TRBV6-3 to TRBJ2-4, with 11 bases that match TRBD2. In germline, CDR1 is MNHEY, CDR2 SVGEGT. J was trimmed by 9 bases and V by 5 bases; bases with no gene match: 9. CDR3 size: 15 residues. The CDR3 coding sequence is TGTGCCAGCAGTCCCAATAGCGGGGGGGTGGCCATTCAGTACTTC. Amino acids: CASSPNSGGVAIQYF.

This clone has just one count. CDR3 residues: CASSLRATGGGQPQHF. The CDR3 DNA sequence: TGTGCCAGCAGTTTACGGGCGACAGGGGGAGGTCAGCCCCAGCATTTT. This chain links TRBV27 with TRBJ1-5; 9 bases align to TRBD1. Germline assignment: CDR1 MNHEY and CDR2 SMNVEV (reference sequence). V was clipped by 2 bases and J by 6 bases; unmatched bases: 8. This CDR3 contains 16 residues.

V is TRBV12-5 and J is TRBJ2-2; 8 nucleotides match TRBD2. V lost 4 bases, J lost 5 bases, and 12 bases stayed unmatched. CDR1 and CDR2 (germline): LGHNT, FRNRAP. The CDR3 consists of 17 residues. The CDR3 nucleotides read TGTGCTAGTGGTTCCCCCTCGATAGCGGGGTCAACCGGGGAGCTGTTTTTT. Amino acids: CASGSPSIAGSTGELFF.

The V call is TRBV27, the J call TRBJ1-3; no reliable D call. Germline assignment: CDR1 MNHEY and CDR2 SMNVEV (reference sequence). This CDR3 region has 16 residues. The V and J ends lost 2 bases and 0 bases respectively, with 11 bases between them. In DNA, the CDR3 is TGTGCCAGCAGTTTAAACGGCGGTCTCTCTGGAAACACCATATATTTT. Translation gives CASSLNGGLSGNTIYF.

CDR3 sequence reads: CASSVQGDYGYTF. The CDR3 DNA is TGCGCCAGCAGCGTCCAGGGGGACTATGGCTACACCTTC. This chain connects TRBV5-1 to TRBJ1-2, with 7 bases fitting TRBD1. Trimming at V came to 4 bases and at J to 3 bases, leaving 3 bases not matched to a gene. In germline, CDR1 is SGHRS, CDR2 YFSETQ. This CDR3 is 13 amino acids long. The complete variable domain, with remaining parts taken from reference TRBV5-1 and TRBJ1-2, reads KAGVTQTPRYLIKTRGQQVTLSCSPISGHRSVSWYQQTPGQGLQFLFEYFSETQRNKGNFPGRFSGRQFSNSRSEMNVSTLELGDSALYLCASSVQGDYGYTFGSGTRLTVV.

J is TRBJ2-1 and V is TRBV10-1; 8 bases map to TRBD2. CDR3 length: 14 amino acids. The germline gives CDR1 WNHNN, CDR2 SYGVQD (reference sequence). This chain's CDR3 is CPPRPRGAGDEQFF. CDR3 bases: TGCCCCCCCCGCCCGCGGGGGGCGGGGGATGAGCAGTTCTTC.

V is TRBV15 and J is TRBJ2-5, with TRBD2 matching over 12 bases. Germline-derived CDR1 and CDR2 are LNHNV and YYDKDF (reference sequence). The CDR3 is 15 amino acids. Trimming took 2 bases from V and 3 from J; bases not matched to a gene: 1. CDR3 sequence: CATSRTSGGKETQYF. As DNA, the CDR3 is TGTGCCACCAGCAGAACTAGCGGGGGGAAAGAGACCCAGTACTTC.

This rearrangement joins TRBV5-5 to TRBJ2-2, with D possibly matching TRBD1 (5 bases). This CDR3 is built from 14 residues. Germline V gene data show CDR1 as SGHKS and CDR2 as YYEKEE (reference sequence). V was trimmed by 5 bases and J by 1 base, leaving 9 bases between them. DNA of the CDR3: TGTGCCAGCAGTTTGACAGTGAACACCGGGGAGCTGTTTTTT. It yields the protein CASSLTVNTGELFF.

The rearrangement uses TRBV7-9 and TRBJ1-3, with D uncertain. The CDR3 loop spans 15 amino acids. Per germline, CDR1 SEHNR and CDR2 FQNEAQ (reference sequence). Trimming left V 0 bases short and J 4 bases short, with 10 bases between. The CDR3 sequence: CASSLAGRFGNTIYF. The CDR3 DNA is TGTGCCAGCAGCTTAGCGGGCAGGTTCGGAAACACCATATATTTT. Filled out from reference TRBV7-9 and TRBJ1-3, the complete variable domain reads DTGVSQNPRHKITKRGQNVTFRCDPISEHNRLYWYRQTLGQGPEFLTYFQNEAQLEKSRLLSDRFSAERPKGSFSTLEIQRTEQGDSAMYLCASSLAGRFGNTIYFGEGSWLTVV.

This chain uses TRBV6-2 or TRBV6-3 with TRBJ2-5; possibly TRBD2 for D (5 bases). The CDR3 covers 13 residues. With 4 bases removed from V and 3 bases from J, the gap between germline ends came to 9 bases. Per germline, CDR1 MNHEY and CDR2 SVGEGT. The CDR3: CASSFGIEETQYF. The CDR3 bases are TGTGCCAGCAGTTTCGGGATTGAAGAGACCCAGTACTTC.

CDR3 in DNA: TGTGCCAGTACCCACCGTCGATTCTACAATCAGCCCCAGCATTTT. Protein sequence: CASTHRRFYNQPQHF. This chain uses TRBV19 with TRBJ1-5; D unresolved. The ends were cut back, 7 bases at V and 3 bases at J, with 16 bases in the middle. CDR1 is LNHDA and CDR2 is SQIVND in the germline V gene (reference sequence). The CDR3 length is 15 residues. The full variable domain, completed using reference TRBV19 and TRBJ1-5, is DGGITQSPKYLFRKEGQNVTLSCEQNLNHDAMYWYRQDPGQGLRLIYYSQIVNDFQKGDIAEGYSVSREKKESFPLTVTSAQKNPTAFYLCASTHRRFYNQPQHFGDGTRLSIL.

This clone was observed at least ten times. The chain couples TRBV20-1 to TRBJ2-7; TRBD1 might be the D (6 bases). The CDR3 extends over 13 amino acids. From germline, CDR1 is DFQATT and CDR2 SNEGSKA (reference sequence). V shed 3 bases and J shed 1 base, with 10 bases lying between them. As DNA, the CDR3 is TGCAGTGCTAGTAGGGGGTTGTCCTACGAGCAGTACGTC. It codes for CSASRGLSYEQYV.

The chain uses TRBV19 and TRBJ1-5; D gene unclear. Germline CDR1 is LNHDA and CDR2 is SQIVND (reference sequence). CDR3 length equals 17 residues. V was cut by 4 bases and J by 1 base, with 17 bases left in between. The CDR3 DNA reads TGTGCCAGTAGTACCCAAACTCTTTACGGGAGCAATCAGCCCCAGCATTTT. It encodes CASSTQTLYGSNQPQHF.

This clone came up once. V usage is TRBV6-5 and J usage is TRBJ2-5; 9 positions match TRBD2. The CDR3 runs to 13 residues. Germline V gene lookup returns CDR1 MNHEY and CDR2 SVGAGI. V gave up 6 bases and J gave up 5 bases; unmatched junction bases: 4. CDR3 residues: CASRTSGRETQYF. CDR3 bases: TGTGCCAGCAGGACCAGCGGGAGGGAGACCCAGTACTTC.

This sequence joins TRBV6-5 and TRBJ2-3; 9 bases agree with TRBD1. J lost 0 bases, V lost 7 bases, and 5 bases had no gene match. The CDR3 has 15 amino acids. Germline CDR1 and CDR2: MNHEY and SVGAGI. The CDR3 nucleotides read TGTGCCAGCAATCCCACAGGGGGCAGCACAGATACGCAGTATTTT. Protein sequence: CASNPTGGSTDTQYF.

The V call is TRBV30, the J call TRBJ1-5, with D possibly matching TRBD1 (6 bases). In germline, CDR1 is GTSNPN, CDR2 SVGIG (reference sequence). CDR3 length: 13 amino acids. The germline V and J ends were trimmed by 1 base and 4 bases, with 8 bases remaining between them. CDR3 residues: CAWSGQGNQPQHF. The DNA for the CDR3 is TGTGCCTGGAGTGGGCAGGGGAATCAGCCCCAGCATTTT.